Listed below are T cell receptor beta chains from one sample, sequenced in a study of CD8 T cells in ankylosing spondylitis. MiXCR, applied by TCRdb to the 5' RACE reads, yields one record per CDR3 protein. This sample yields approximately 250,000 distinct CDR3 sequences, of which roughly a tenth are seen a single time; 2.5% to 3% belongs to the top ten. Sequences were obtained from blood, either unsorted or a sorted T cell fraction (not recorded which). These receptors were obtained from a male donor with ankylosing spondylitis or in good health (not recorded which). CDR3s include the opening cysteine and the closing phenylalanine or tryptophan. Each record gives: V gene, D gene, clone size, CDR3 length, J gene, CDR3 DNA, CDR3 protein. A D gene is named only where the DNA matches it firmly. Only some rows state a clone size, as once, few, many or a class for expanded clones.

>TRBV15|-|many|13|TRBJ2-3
TGTGCCACCAGCAGAGATAGAGGAGATACGCAGTATTTT
CATSRDRGDTQYF
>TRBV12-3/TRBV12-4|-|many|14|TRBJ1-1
TGTGCCACGGGACAAGGGTCTCTGAACACTGAAGCTTTCTTT
CATGQGSLNTEAFF
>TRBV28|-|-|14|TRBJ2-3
TGTGCCAGCGCGGACCTCAGGGGCGCAGATACGCAGTATTTT
CASADLRGADTQYF
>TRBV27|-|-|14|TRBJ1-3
TGTGCCAGCAGTCCCGGGACCAAGGGAAACACCATATATTTT
CASSPGTKGNTIYF
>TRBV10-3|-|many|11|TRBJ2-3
TGTGCCATCGGGGTCGGTGATACGCAGTATTTT
CAIGVGDTQYF
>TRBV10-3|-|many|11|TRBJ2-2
TGTGCCATCAGTGATGCCGGGGAGCTGTTTTTT
CAISDAGELFF
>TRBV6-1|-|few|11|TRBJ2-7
TGTGCCAGCAGAAGGGGGGACGAGCAGTACTTC
CASRRGDEQYF
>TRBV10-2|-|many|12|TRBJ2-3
TGCGCCAGCAGCGGCGTAGGAGATACGCAGTATTTT
CASSGVGDTQYF
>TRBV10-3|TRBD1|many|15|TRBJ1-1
TGTGCCATCAGTCCGGGACAGGGAGTTGGCACTGAAGCTTTCTTT
CAISPGQGVGTEAFF
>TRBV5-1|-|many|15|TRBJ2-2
TGCGCCAGCAGCTTGGGTCCTAGTCGGGGCGGGGAGCTGTTTTTT
CASSLGPSRGGELFF
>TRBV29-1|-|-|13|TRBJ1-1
TGCAGCGTTGAGAGACCGTTGAACACTGAAGCTTTCTTT
CSVERPLNTEAFF
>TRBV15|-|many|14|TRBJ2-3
TGTGCCACTACAGAGGGAATAAGAGCAGATACGCAGTATTTT
CATTEGIRADTQYF
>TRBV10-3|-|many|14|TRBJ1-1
TGTGCCATCAGTGAGTCGGAGGTTGACAGACGAGGTTTCTTT
CAISESEVDRRGFF
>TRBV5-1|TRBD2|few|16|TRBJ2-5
TGCGCCAGCAGAGGCAGGCTAGCGGGAGGCCAAGAGACCCAGTACTTC
CASRGRLAGGQETQYF
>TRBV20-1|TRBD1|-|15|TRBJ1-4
TGCAGTGCTGTAGGGGGCGGGGGTTCTAATGAAAAACTGTTTTTT
CSAVGGGGSNEKLFF
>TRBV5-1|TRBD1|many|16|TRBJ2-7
TGCGCCAGCAGCTCAAACGCCGGGACAGCATCCTACGAGCAGTACTTC
CASSSNAGTASYEQYF
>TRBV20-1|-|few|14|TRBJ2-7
TGCAGTGCTAGTCCCCCGGGACGGATCTCTGGGCAGTACTTC
CSASPPGRISGQYF
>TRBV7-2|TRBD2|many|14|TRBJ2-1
TGTGCCAGCAGCTCGGGTAGCGGGAGGGTTGAGCAGTTCTTC
CASSSGSGRVEQFF
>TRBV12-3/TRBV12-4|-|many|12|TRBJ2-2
TGTGCCAGCAGTCTACCACCCGGGGAGCTGTTTTTT
CASSLPPGELFF
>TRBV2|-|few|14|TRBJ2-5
TGTGCCAGCAGTGTAGGACCTACCTCGGGGACCCAGTACTTC
CASSVGPTSGTQYF
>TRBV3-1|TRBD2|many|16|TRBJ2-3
TGTGCCAGCAGCCAAGATAGCGGGGCGGGCACAGATACGCAGTATTTT
CASSQDSGAGTDTQYF
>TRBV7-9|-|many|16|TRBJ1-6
TGTGCCAGCAGCCCCTCCGCCAGGGAGTATAATTCACCCCTCCACTTT
CASSPSAREYNSPLHF
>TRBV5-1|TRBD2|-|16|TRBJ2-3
TGCGCCAGCAGCCCGCGGACTAGCGGTCGCACAGATACGCAGTATTTT
CASSPRTSGRTDTQYF